This T cell receptor beta chain was captured by sequencing in a study of blood T cell repertoires in COVID-19. Study information: Acute and convalescent COVID-19 specimens originated in the United States, Italy and Spain.

Per the original data handling: Counts of nucleated cells, estimated from reference gene primer amplification, were obtained. Some clones are missing from TCRdb's copy, which holds only in-frame ones; the method was immunoSEQ multiplex PCR. The DNA was the basis for D and trimming; V, J and clone size are from that table. This table has about 200,000 clones, roughly 88% appearing once. This CDR3 comprises 14 residues. Germline V CDR1 and CDR2: SGHNT, YYREEE (reference sequence). The junction had 0 bases not matched to a gene; V was cut back by 0 bases and J by 10 bases. Source material: peripheral blood. The V call is TRBV5-4, the J call TRBJ2-1; the match to TRBD2 covers 14 bases. This receptor was identified in a human donor with active or convalescent COVID-19. The donor label of this sample is uncertain. The CDR3 coding sequence is TGTGCCAGCAGCTTGGGACTAGCGGGAGGGGAGCAGTTCTTC. Protein sequence: CASSLGLAGGEQFF.